This record covers a single TCR beta chain. The repertoire was sequenced with immunoSEQ multiplex PCR; TCRdb's copy has only in-frame clones and lacks some. Of about 48,000 clones in the sample, 93% are singletons; the top ten hold 23%. The data are from a study of control samples from healthy donors and cancer patients. From germline, CDR1 is KGHDR and CDR2 SFDVKD. This CDR3 is built from 14 residues. Trimming at V came to 7 bases and at J to 4 bases, leaving 4 bases not matched to a gene. The clonotype comes from a woman in her forties or fifties with head and neck cancer. Sample: PBMCs. The rearrangement links TRBV24-1 to TRBJ2-2; 8 nucleotides line up with TRBD1. The CDR3 DNA reads TGTGCCACCAGGCAGGGGGCGGGCACCGGGGAGCTGTTTTTT. The encoded protein is CATRQGAGTGELFF.